This T cell receptor beta chain was documented in a study of blood T cell repertoires in COVID-19. Overall study: Both acute and convalescent COVID-19 samples were obtained from the United States, Italy and Spain.

Assay used: immunoSEQ multiplex PCR; TCRdb lists only in-frame clones, some missing. The data contain about 74,000 clones, 75% to 80% of them singletons. In germline, CDR1 is LGHNA, CDR2 YSLEER. This CDR3 has 16 amino acids. V lost 0 bases and J lost 3, with 12 bases in between. The sample holds a few counts of this clone. This chain links TRBV4-3 with TRBJ1-5; D is ambiguous. The TCR sequence derives from a human donor in a cohort sampled during active COVID-19. Sequenced input: peripheral blood. The CDR3 sequence is CASSQDRSRYNQPQHF. CDR3 nucleotides: TGCGCCAGCAGCCAAGATCGGAGCCGGTACAATCAGCCCCAGCATTTT.